This TCR beta chain is drawn from a study of control samples from healthy donors and cancer patients. The CDR3 has 17 residues. Germline CDR1 reads KGHDR; CDR2 reads SFDVKD. With 5 bases removed from V and 7 bases from J, the gap between germline ends came to 22 bases. Some clones are missing from TCRdb's copy, which holds only in-frame ones; the method was immunoSEQ multiplex PCR. Here the sample spans roughly 130,000 clones, roughly 90% being singletons. Material: blood. The receptor was derived from a man aged 50 to 60 in good health. The chain uses TRBV24-1 and TRBJ2-2, with D perhaps assigned TRBD1 or TRBD2 (6 bases each). The CDR3 DNA is TGTGCCACCAGTGTCGGGACACCCCTCGGGAGCATCGGGGAGCTGTTTTTT. As protein: CATSVGTPLGSIGELFF.